This TCR beta chain was sequenced during a study of T cells in Graves' hyperthyroidism and ophthalmopathy. The study enrolled patients aged 18 to 65 with newly diagnosed hyperthyroidism of under 2 months' duration. Preceding any ophthalmopathy symptoms, the blood sample dates from first hyperthyroidism diagnosis. Fresh peripheral blood, roughly 10 ml of it, supplied the PBMCs. Template material for amplifying TCR beta CDR3 regions consisted of RNA transcripts. HTBI primers were used for first-round RT-PCR of the TCR CDR3. From the multiplex PCR reads, TCRdb called clonotypes with MiXCR, one entry per CDR3 protein. The sample holds hundreds of thousands of distinct CDR3 sequences, 25% to 30% seen once. Germline V gives CDR1 MDHEN, CDR2 SYDVKM. This CDR3 spans 17 amino acids. Trimming pared 5 bases from V and 1 base from J, leaving 20 bases between.

This receptor was identified in a man in his forties with Graves' hyperthyroidism that later progressed to Graves' ophthalmopathy. This chain joins TRBV28 and TRBJ1-1, with D possibly TRBD1 on 6 matching bases. The specimen was blood. In DNA, the CDR3 is TGTGCCAGCAGTCTTTTACGGGGGGCGTATGGGAACACTGAAGCTTTCTTT. Its protein product is CASSLLRGAYGNTEAFF.